This TCR beta chain was recovered during a study of blood T cell repertoires in COVID-19. Across the study: The origin of the acute and convalescent COVID-19 samples was the United States, Italy and Spain. Nucleic acid was either cDNA or gDNA, and it came from T cells, B-cell-depleted T cells, or PBMCs.

Source study methods: By means of reference gene primer amplification, nucleated cell counts were estimated. Repertoires were generated with immunoSEQ multiplex PCR, while TCRdb's copy carries only in-frame clones and drops some. V and J calls and clone size come straight from that table; D and trimming were deduced from the DNA. The table shows 250,000 or so clones, with nearly 85% occurring only once. Sequencing input: peripheral blood. The TCR originated in a human donor in a cohort sampled during active COVID-19.

The CDR3 DNA reads TGTGCCAGCAGCGCCGGGGCTCTTGACAGGGTACCTTATGGCTACACCTTC. This translates into CASSAGALDRVPYGYTF. This chain connects TRBV5-8 to TRBJ1-2, with 7 positions matching TRBD1. V shed 4 bases, J shed 5 bases, and the junction held 17 bases outside the gene matches. Germline loops: CDR1 SGHTS, CDR2 YDEGEE. The CDR3 is 17 amino acids.